Detailed here is one T cell receptor (beta chain). Antigen unknown. This sample is drawn from a study of T cell responses to AZD1222 COVID-19 vaccine. From germline, CDR1 is SNHLY and CDR2 FYNNEI. The CDR3 totals 17 residues. With 2 bases clipped from V and 9 bases from J, the junction kept 13 bases outside the gene matches. Points from the study as a whole: CD4 TCRs associated with vaccination spanned spike, dominating at 160-218 and 743-854.

Clones were read by immunoSEQ multiplex PCR, and TCRdb kept only the in-frame ones, dropping some. The sample lists under 35,000 clones, approximately 91% seen once, with 45% to 50% in the top ten. The source material was peripheral blood, sampled on day 0 of AZD1222 vaccination. The TCR comes from an adult in good health. The genes are TRBV2 and TRBJ1-6; 7 bases are shared with TRBD1. CDR3 loop: CASSEIETGRGVSPLHF. Here the CDR3 DNA reads TGTGCCAGCAGTGAAATTGAGACAGGGAGAGGTGTTTCACCCCTCCACTTT. Full variable domain (remainder filled in from reference TRBV2 and TRBJ1-6): EPEVTQTPSHQVTQMGQEVILRCVPISNHLYFYWYRQILGQKVEFLVSFYNNEISEKSEIFDDQFSVERPDGSNFTLKIRSTKLEDSAMYFCASSEIETGRGVSPLHFGNGTRLTVT.